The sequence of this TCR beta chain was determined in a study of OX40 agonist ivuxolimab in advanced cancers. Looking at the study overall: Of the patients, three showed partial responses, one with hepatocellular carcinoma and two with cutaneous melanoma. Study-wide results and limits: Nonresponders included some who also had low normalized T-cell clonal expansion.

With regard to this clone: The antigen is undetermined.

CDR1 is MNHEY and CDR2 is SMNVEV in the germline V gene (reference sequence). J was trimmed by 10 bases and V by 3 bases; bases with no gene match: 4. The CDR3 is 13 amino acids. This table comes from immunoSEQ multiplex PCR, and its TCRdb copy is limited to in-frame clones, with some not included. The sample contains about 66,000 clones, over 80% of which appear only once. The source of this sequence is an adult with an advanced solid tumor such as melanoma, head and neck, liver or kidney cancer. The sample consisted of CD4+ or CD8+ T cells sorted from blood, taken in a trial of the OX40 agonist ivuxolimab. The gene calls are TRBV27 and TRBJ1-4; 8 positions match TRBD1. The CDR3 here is CASSFGQGGKLFF. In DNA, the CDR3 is TGTGCCAGCAGTTTCGGACAGGGAGGAAAACTGTTTTTT.